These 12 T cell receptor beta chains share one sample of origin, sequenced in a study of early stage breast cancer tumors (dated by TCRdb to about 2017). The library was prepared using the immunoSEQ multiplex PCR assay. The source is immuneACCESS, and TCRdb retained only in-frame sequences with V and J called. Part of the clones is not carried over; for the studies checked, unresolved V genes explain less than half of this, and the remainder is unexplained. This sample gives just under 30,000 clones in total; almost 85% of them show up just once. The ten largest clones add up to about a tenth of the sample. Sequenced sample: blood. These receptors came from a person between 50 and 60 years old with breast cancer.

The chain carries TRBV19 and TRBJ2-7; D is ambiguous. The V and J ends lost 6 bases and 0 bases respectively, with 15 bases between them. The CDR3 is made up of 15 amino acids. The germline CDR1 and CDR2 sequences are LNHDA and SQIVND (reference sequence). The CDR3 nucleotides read TGTGCCAGTAGCCCCGGGCCACAGAGCTCCTACGAGCAGTACTTC. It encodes CASSPGPQSSYEQYF.

The CDR3 sequence: CASSGGPNEQFF. CDR3 nucleotides: TGTGCCAGCTCAGGTGGGCCGAATGAGCAGTTCTTC. V and J are TRBV18 and TRBJ2-1; D unclear. CDR3 size: 12 residues. In germline, CDR1 is KGHSH, CDR2 LQKENI. V lost 5 bases, J lost 7 bases, and 9 bases lay in between.

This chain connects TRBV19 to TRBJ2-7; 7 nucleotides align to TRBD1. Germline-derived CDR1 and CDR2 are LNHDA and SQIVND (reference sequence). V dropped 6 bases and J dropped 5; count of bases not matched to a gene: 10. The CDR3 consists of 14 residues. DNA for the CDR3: TGTGCCAGTAGACCAGGGGGTGGTAGCCACGAGCAGTACTTC. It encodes CASRPGGGSHEQYF.

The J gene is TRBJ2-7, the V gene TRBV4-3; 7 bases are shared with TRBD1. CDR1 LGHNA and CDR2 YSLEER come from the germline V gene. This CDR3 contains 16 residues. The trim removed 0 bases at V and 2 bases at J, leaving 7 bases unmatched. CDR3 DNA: TGCGCCAGCAGCCAAGAGGAACAGGGGATGGCCTACGAGCAGTACTTC. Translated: CASSQEEQGMAYEQYF.

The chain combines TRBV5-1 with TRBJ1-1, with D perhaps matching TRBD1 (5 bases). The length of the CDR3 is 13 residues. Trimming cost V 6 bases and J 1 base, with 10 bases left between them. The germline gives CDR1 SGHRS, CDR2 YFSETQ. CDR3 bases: TGCGCCAGCACCCCTGACAGGAACACTGAAGCTTTCTTT. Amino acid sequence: CASTPDRNTEAFF.

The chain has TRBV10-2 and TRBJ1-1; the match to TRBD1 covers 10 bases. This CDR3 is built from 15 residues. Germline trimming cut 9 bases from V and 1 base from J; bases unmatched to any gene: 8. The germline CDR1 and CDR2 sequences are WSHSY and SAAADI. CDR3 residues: CASSDRDRGNTEAFF. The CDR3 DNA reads TGCGCCAGTTCGGATAGGGACAGGGGGAACACTGAAGCTTTCTTT.

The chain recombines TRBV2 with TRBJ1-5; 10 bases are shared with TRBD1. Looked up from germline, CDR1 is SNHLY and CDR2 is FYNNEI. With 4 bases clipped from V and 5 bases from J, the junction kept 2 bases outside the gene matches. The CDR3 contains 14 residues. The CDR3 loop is CASSGQGAYQPQHF. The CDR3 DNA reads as TGTGCCAGCAGTGGACAGGGGGCTTATCAGCCCCAGCATTTT.

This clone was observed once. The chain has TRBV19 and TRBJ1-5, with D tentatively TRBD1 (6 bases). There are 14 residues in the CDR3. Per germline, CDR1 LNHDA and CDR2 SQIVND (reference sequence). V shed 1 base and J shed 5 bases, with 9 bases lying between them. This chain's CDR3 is CASSIVAGDQPQHF. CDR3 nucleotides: TGTGCCAGTAGTATAGTGGCAGGGGATCAGCCCCAGCATTTT.

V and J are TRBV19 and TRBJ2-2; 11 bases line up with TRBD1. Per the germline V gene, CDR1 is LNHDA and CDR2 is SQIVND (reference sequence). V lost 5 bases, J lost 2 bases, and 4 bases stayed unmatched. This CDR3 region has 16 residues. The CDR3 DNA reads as TGTGCCAGTAGTTCAAGGACAGGGGGCAACACCGGGGAGCTGTTTTTT. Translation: CASSSRTGGNTGELFF. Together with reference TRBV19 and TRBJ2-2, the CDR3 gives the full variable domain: DGGITQSPKYLFRKEGQNVTLSCEQNLNHDAMYWYRQDPGQGLRLIYYSQIVNDFQKGDIAEGYSVSREKKESFPLTVTSAQKNPTAFYLCASSSRTGGNTGELFFGEGSRLTVL.

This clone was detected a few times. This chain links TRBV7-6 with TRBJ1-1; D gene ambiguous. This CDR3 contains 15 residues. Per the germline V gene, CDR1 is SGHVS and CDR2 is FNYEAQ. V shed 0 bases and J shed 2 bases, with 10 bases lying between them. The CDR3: CASSLAEITNTEAFF. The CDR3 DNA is TGTGCCAGCAGCTTAGCGGAGATTACAAACACTGAAGCTTTCTTT.

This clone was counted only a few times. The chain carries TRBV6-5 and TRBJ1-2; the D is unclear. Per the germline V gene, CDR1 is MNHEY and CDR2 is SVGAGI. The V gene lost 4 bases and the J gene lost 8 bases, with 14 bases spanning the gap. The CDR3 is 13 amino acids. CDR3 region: CASSSMRMGGYTF. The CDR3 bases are TGTGCCAGCAGTTCTATGCGGATGGGGGGCTACACCTTC.

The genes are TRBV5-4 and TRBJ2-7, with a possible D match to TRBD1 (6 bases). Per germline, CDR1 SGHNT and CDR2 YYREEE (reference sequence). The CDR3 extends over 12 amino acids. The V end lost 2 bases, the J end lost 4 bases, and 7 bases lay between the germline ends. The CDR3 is CASSLQGYEQYF. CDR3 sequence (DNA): TGTGCCAGCAGCTTACAGGGATACGAGCAGTACTTC.